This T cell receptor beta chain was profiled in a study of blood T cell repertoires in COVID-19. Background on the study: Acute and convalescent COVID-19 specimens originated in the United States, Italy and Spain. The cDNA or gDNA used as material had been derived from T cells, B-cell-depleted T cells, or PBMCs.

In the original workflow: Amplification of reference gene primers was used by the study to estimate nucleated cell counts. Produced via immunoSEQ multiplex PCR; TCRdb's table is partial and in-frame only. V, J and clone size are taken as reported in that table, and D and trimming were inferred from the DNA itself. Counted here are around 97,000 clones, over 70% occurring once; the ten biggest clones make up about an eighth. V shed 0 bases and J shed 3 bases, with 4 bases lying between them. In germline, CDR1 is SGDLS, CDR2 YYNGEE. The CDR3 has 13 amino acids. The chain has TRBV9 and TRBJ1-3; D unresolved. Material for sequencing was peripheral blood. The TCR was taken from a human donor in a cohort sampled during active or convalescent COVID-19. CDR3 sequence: CASSVAFGNTIYF. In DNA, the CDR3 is TGTGCCAGCAGCGTAGCGTTTGGAAACACCATATATTTT.